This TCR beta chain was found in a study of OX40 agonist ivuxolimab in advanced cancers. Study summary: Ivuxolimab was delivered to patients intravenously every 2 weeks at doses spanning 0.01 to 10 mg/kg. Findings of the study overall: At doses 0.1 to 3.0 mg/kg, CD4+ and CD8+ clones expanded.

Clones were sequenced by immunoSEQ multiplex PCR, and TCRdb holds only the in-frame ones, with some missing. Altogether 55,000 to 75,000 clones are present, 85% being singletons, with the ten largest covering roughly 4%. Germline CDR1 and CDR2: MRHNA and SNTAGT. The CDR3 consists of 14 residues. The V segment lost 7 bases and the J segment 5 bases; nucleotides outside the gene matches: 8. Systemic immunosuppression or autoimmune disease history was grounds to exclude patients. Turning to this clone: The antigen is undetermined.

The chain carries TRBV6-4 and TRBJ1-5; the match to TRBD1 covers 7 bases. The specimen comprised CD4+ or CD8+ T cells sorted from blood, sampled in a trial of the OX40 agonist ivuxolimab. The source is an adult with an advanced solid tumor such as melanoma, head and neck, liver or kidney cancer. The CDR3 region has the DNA TGTGCCAGCACTTGGACAGGCAGCCATCAGCCCCAGCATTTT. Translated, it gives CASTWTGSHQPQHF.